What follows are 13 T cell receptor beta chains derived from one specimen sequenced in a study of cytomegalovirus exposure and HLA in healthy donors. PCR amplification relied on 60 Vbeta primers (plus 13 Jbeta primers). Repertoires were generated with immunoSEQ multiplex PCR, while TCRdb's copy carries only in-frame clones and drops some. The sample includes about 300,000 clones, more than 80% of them seen just once. The sequencing sample was made of PBMCs. The receptors were sampled from a man between 35 and 55 years old in good health and CMV-seropositive.

The genes are TRBV6-1 and TRBJ2-1; 7 bases line up with TRBD2. Germline CDR1 is MNHNS and CDR2 is SASEGT. This CDR3 has 17 residues. Trimming removed 1 base from V and 3 bases from J; junction bases left unmatched: 9. Here the CDR3 DNA reads TGTGCCAGCAGTGAAGTGGTCATAGCGGGCCTCTACAATGAGCAGTTCTTC. This translates into CASSEVVIAGLYNEQFF.

The DNA for the CDR3 is TGTGCCAGCAGCCCCTGGACGACAGGGGGCGAGCAGTACTTC. Translated: CASSPWTTGGEQYF. The gene calls are TRBV9 and TRBJ2-7, with TRBD1 matching 9 bases. J was trimmed by 6 bases and V by 4 bases; bases with no gene match: 8. CDR3 size: 14 residues. CDR1 SGDLS and CDR2 YYNGEE come from the germline V gene.

The rearrangement links TRBV7-6 to TRBJ2-1, with TRBD2 as a possible D gene (5 bases). Trimming removed 2 bases from V and 7 bases from J, with 12 bases in between. Looked up from germline, CDR1 is SGHVS and CDR2 is FNYEAQ. This CDR3 region has 14 residues. The CDR3 region is CASSLLPRVNEQFF. The CDR3 region has the DNA TGTGCCAGCAGCTTACTTCCGCGGGTAAATGAGCAGTTCTTC.

CDR3 amino acids: CASGIRDRGTEQYF. As DNA, the CDR3 is TGTGCCAGCGGGATCCGGGACAGGGGGACCGAGCAGTACTTC. V is TRBV7-9 and J is TRBJ2-7; 11 positions match TRBD1. V dropped 8 bases and J dropped 6; count of bases not matched to a gene: 9. Germline V gene data show CDR1 as SEHNR and CDR2 as FQNEAQ (reference sequence). The CDR3 runs to 14 residues.

The chain combines TRBV4-1 with TRBJ1-5; TRBD1 is a possible D gene (5 bases). From germline, CDR1 is MGHRA and CDR2 YSYEKL. The CDR3 totals 15 residues. V was pared by 4 bases and J by 3 bases, with 13 bases between. The CDR3 protein is CASSLILTDNQPQHF. The CDR3 DNA is TGCGCCAGCAGCCTAATTCTGACAGACAATCAGCCCCAGCATTTT.

The chain carries TRBV27 and TRBJ2-7; D may be TRBD1 (5 bases). Germline CDR1 reads MNHEY; CDR2 reads SMNVEV (reference sequence). Trimming pared 1 base from V and 7 bases from J, leaving 8 bases between. There are 12 residues in the CDR3. The CDR3 spells CASSLFQGEQYF. The CDR3 nucleotides are TGTGCCAGCAGTTTATTTCAGGGAGAGCAGTACTTC.

This clone showed up just a few times. The genes are TRBV28 and TRBJ1-3; 7 positions agree with TRBD1. The V segment lost 5 bases and the J segment 0 bases; nucleotides outside the gene matches: 7. The CDR3 consists of 16 residues. Looked up from germline, CDR1 is MDHEN and CDR2 is SYDVKM. CDR3 in DNA: TGTGCCAGCAGTCCGGGACAGCCTAGCTCTGGAAACACCATATATTTT. This translates into CASSPGQPSSGNTIYF.

V usage is TRBV27 and J usage is TRBJ2-3; 9 positions agree with TRBD2. This CDR3 has 17 residues. The V segment lost 0 bases and the J segment 3 bases; nucleotides outside the gene matches: 7. The germline gives CDR1 MNHEY, CDR2 SMNVEV (reference sequence). The CDR3 reads CASSLSTPGLATDTQYF. The CDR3 region has the DNA TGTGCCAGCAGTTTATCAACCCCGGGACTAGCTACAGATACGCAGTATTTT.

The chain is built from TRBV7-8 and TRBJ2-5; no firm D call. The assigned J gene may be wrong: the sequence end matches TRBJ2-7 better. The CDR3 runs 11 residues. Looked up from germline, CDR1 is SGHVS and CDR2 is FQNEAQ. CDR3 in amino acids: CASSLAVEQYF. The CDR3 bases are TGTGCCAGCAGCTTAGCGGTCGAGCAGTACTTC.

The V gene is TRBV19, the J gene TRBJ1-1; unclear D gene. This CDR3 has 13 residues. Trimming took 6 bases from V and 7 from J, leaving 15 bases between them. Germline-derived CDR1 and CDR2 are LNHDA and SQIVND (reference sequence). CDR3 residues: CASRFSGVYEAFF. The CDR3, as DNA: TGTGCCAGTAGGTTTAGCGGGGTATATGAAGCTTTCTTT.

The V gene is TRBV18, the J gene TRBJ2-1; 9 bases align to TRBD1. Losses at the gene ends were 6 bases for V and 5 bases for J; bases not matched to a gene: 5. The CDR3 covers 14 residues. The germline V gene has CDR1 KGHSH and CDR2 LQKENI. The CDR3 coding sequence is TGTGCCAGCTCCAGGACAGGGGTGGACAATGAGCAGTTCTTC. Its protein product is CASSRTGVDNEQFF.

The CDR3 reads CASSQDLGGYNEQFF. CDR3 coding DNA: TGCGCCAGCAGCCAAGATTTAGGGGGATACAATGAGCAGTTCTTC. This chain links TRBV4-1 with TRBJ2-1; D perhaps matches TRBD1 (6 bases). The germline gives CDR1 MGHRA, CDR2 YSYEKL. V lost 0 bases and J 4 bases, leaving 10 bases between the germline ends. The CDR3 contains 15 residues.

This chain connects TRBV11-3 to TRBJ2-6; TRBD1 agrees at 11 bases. Germline CDR1 and CDR2: SGHNT and YENEEA. The V gene end was trimmed by 1 base and the J gene end by 3 bases; junction bases not matched to a gene: 2. The CDR3 consists of 17 residues. The CDR3 DNA follows: TGTGCCAGCAGCTTAGGGACAGGGGGCAATGGGGCCAACGTCCTGACTTTC. Translated: CASSLGTGGNGANVLTF.